This T cell receptor (beta chain) was sequenced for a study of blood T cell repertoires in COVID-19. As for the study in general: Donors in the United States, Italy and Spain gave samples during acute or convalescent COVID-19. Sources were T cells, B-cell-depleted T cells, or PBMCs; the material itself was cDNA or gDNA.

The CDR3 runs 12 residues. The V and J ends lost 4 bases and 7 bases respectively, with 8 bases between them. As processed by the authors: How many nucleated cells were present was estimated from reference gene primer amplification. The data were produced by immunoSEQ multiplex PCR, yet TCRdb's version contains in-frame clones alone and is incomplete. For V, J and clone size, that table is used; D and trimming come from the DNA. The sample carries a few hundred thousand clones, 70% to 90% recorded once. The TCR comes from a man between 35 and 55 years old with acute or convalescent COVID-19. This rearrangement joins TRBV12-3 or TRBV12-4 to TRBJ1-5; D not certain. Specimen: peripheral blood. In DNA, the CDR3 is TGTGCCAGCAGTTACACGGGGCAGCCCCAGCATTTT. Translated: CASSYTGQPQHF.